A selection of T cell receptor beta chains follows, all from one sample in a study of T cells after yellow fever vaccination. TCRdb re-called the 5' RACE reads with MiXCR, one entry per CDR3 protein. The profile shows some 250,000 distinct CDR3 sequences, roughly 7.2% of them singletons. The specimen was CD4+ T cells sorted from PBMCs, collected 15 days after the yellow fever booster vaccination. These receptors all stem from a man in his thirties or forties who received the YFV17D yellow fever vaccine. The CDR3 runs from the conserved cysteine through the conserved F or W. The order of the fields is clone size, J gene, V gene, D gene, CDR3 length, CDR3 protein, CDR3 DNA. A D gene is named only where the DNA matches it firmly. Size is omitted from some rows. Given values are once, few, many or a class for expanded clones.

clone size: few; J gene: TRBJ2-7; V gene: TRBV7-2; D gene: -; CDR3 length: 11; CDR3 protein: CASAGAYEQYF; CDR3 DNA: TGTGCCAGCGCCGGCGCCTACGAGCAGTACTTC
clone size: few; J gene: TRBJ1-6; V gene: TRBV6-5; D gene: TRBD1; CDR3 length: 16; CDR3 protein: CASSYLTTGPVSPLHF; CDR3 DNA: TGTGCCAGCAGTTACTTGACGACAGGGCCGGTCTCACCCCTCCACTTT
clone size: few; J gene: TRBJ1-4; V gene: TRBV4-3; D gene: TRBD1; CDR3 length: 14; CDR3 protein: CASSLWDRDEKLFF; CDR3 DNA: TGCGCCAGCAGCCTATGGGACAGGGATGAAAAACTGTTTTTT
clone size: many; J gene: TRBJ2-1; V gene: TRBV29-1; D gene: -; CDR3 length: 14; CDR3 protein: CSVSARSSYNEQFF; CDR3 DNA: TGCAGCGTTTCGGCCCGAAGCTCCTACAATGAGCAGTTCTTC
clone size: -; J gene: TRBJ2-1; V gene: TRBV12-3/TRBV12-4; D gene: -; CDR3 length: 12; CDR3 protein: CASRSIHNEQFF; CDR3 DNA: TGTGCCAGCAGGTCGATCCACAATGAGCAGTTCTTC
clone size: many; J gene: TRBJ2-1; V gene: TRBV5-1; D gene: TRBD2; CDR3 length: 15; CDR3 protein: CASSPGLAHREEQFF; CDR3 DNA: TGCGCCAGCAGCCCGGGACTAGCACATCGGGAGGAGCAGTTCTTC
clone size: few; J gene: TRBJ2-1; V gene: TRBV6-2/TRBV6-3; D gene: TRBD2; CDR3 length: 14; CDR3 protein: CASSYVRGYNEQFF; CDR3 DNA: TGTGCCAGCAGTTACGTGCGGGGGTACAATGAGCAGTTCTTC
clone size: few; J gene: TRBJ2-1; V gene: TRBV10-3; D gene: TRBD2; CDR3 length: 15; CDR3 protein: CAAAPGTSGGNEQFF; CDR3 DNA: TGTGCCGCCGCACCCGGGACTAGCGGGGGCAATGAGCAGTTCTTC
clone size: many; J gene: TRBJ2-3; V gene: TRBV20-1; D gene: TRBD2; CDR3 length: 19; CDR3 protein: CSAAAPRASGRAMLDTQYF; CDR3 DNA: TGCAGTGCAGCCGCCCCTAGGGCTAGCGGGAGGGCCATGTTAGATACGCAGTATTTT
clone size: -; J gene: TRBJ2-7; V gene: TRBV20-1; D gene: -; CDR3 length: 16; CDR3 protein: CSARDVSSGYQGEQYF; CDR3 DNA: TGCAGTGCTAGAGACGTCTCCAGCGGATATCAGGGCGAGCAGTACTTC
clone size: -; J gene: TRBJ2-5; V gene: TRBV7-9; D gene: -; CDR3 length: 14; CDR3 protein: CAVNGQPIQETQYF; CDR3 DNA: TGTGCCGTTAATGGACAGCCGATCCAAGAGACCCAGTACTTC
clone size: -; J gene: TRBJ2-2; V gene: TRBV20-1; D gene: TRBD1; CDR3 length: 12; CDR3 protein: CSSGTATGELFF; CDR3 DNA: TGCAGTTCCGGGACAGCCACCGGGGAGCTGTTTTTT
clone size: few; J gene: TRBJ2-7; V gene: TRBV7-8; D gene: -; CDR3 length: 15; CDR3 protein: CASSSTPGRFYEQYF; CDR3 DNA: TGTGCCAGCAGCTCGACTCCGGGACGGTTCTACGAGCAGTACTTC
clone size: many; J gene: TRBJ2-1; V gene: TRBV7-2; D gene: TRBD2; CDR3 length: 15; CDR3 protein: CASSTDGRESNEQFF; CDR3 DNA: TGTGCCAGCAGCACCGACGGGCGGGAGAGCAATGAGCAGTTCTTC
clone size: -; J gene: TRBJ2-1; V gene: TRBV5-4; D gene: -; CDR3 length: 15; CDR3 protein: CASSLGLAYDNEQFF; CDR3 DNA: TGTGCCAGCAGCTTGGGCCTAGCGTACGACAATGAGCAGTTCTTC
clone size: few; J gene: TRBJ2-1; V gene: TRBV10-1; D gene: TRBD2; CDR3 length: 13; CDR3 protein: CASAKTSGREQFF; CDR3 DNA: TGCGCCAGCGCGAAGACTAGCGGGAGGGAGCAGTTCTTC
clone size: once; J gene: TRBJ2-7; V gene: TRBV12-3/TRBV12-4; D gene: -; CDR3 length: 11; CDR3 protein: CASASSYEQYF; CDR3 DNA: TGTGCCAGCGCTAGCTCCTACGAGCAGTACTTC
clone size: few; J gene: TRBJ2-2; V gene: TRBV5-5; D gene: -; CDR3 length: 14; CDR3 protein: CASSLTSGVGELFF; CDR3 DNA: TGTGCCAGCAGCCTAACCTCGGGGGTCGGGGAGCTGTTTTTT
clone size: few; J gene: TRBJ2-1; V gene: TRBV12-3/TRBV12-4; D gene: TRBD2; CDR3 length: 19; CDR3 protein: CASSLAKARTSGSHNEQFF; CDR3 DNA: TGTGCCAGCAGTTTAGCCAAAGCACGGACTAGCGGGTCCCACAATGAGCAGTTCTTC
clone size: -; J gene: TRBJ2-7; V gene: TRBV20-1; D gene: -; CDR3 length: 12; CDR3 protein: CSARAVTYEQYF; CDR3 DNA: TGCAGTGCTAGAGCGGTAACCTACGAGCAGTACTTC
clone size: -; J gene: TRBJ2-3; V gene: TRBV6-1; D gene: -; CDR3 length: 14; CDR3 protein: CASSRRDFTDTQYF; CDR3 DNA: TGTGCCAGCAGCCGCCGGGACTTCACAGATACGCAGTATTTT
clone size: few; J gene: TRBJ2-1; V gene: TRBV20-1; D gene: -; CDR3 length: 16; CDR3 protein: CSQASAAGPIYNEQFF; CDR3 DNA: TGCAGTCAAGCCAGTGCAGCGGGTCCTATATACAATGAGCAGTTCTTC
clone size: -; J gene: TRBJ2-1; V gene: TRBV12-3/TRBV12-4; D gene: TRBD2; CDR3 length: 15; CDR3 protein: CASRKTSGRGLEQFF; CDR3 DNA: TGTGCCAGCAGAAAGACTAGCGGGAGAGGTCTTGAGCAGTTCTTC
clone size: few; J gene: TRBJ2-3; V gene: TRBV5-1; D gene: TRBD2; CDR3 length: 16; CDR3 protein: CASRPQPSGTTDTQYF; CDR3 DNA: TGCGCCAGCAGACCTCAGCCCAGCGGGACGACAGATACGCAGTATTTT
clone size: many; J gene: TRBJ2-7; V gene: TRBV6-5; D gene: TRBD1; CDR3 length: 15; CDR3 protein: CASSYSTGGPYEQYF; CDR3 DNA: TGTGCCAGCAGTTACAGCACAGGGGGCCCCTACGAGCAGTACTTC
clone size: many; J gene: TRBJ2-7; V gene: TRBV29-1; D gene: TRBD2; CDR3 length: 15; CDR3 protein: CSVGQTSSSSYEQYF; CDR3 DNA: TGCAGCGTGGGCCAGACTAGCTCATCCTCCTACGAGCAGTACTTC
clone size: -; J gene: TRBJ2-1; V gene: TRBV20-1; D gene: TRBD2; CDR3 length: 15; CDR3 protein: CSARGLAGAYNEQFF; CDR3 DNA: TGCAGTGCTAGAGGGCTAGCGGGAGCTTACAATGAGCAGTTCTTC
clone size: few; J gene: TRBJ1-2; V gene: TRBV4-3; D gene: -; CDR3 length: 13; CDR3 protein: CASSQDQNYGYTF; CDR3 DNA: TGCGCCAGCAGCCAAGATCAGAACTATGGCTACACCTTC
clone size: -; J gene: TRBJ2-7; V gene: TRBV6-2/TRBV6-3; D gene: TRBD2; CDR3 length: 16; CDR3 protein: CASSWASGKSTYEQYF; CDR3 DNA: TGTGCCAGCAGTTGGGCTAGCGGGAAGAGCACTTACGAGCAGTACTTC
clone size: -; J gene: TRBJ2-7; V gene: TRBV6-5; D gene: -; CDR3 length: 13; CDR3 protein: CASTVGGSYEQYF; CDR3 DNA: TGTGCCAGCACGGTGGGAGGAAGCTACGAGCAGTACTTC
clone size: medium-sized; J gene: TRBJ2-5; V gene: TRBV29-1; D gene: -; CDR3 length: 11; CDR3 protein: CSGAYQETQYF; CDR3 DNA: TGCAGCGGGGCGTACCAAGAGACCCAGTACTTC
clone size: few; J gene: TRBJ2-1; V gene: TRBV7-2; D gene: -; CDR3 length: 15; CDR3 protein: CASSFRGGSWEGQFF; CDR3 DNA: TGTGCCAGCAGCTTTAGAGGGGGTTCGTGGGAGGGCCAGTTCTTC
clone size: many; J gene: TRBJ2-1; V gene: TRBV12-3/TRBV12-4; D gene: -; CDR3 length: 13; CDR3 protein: CASSSGKGFEQFF; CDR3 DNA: TGTGCCAGCAGTTCCGGCAAAGGGTTTGAGCAGTTCTTC
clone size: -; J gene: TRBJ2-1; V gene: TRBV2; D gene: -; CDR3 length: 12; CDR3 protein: CASTPQGREQFF; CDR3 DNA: TGTGCCAGCACTCCACAGGGTAGGGAGCAGTTCTTC
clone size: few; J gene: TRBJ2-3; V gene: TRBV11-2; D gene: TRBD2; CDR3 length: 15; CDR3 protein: CASKGLAGGRDTQYF; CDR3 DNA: TGTGCCAGCAAGGGACTAGCGGGAGGGCGCGATACGCAGTATTTT
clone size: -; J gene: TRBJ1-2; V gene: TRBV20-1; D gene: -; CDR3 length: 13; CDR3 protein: CSASEGGIYGYTF; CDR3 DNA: TGCAGTGCTAGTGAAGGGGGGATCTATGGCTACACCTTC
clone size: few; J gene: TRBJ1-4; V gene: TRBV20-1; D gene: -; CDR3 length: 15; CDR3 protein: CSARDEGGNYEKLFF; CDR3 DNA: TGCAGTGCTAGAGACGAAGGGGGGAACTATGAAAAACTGTTTTTT